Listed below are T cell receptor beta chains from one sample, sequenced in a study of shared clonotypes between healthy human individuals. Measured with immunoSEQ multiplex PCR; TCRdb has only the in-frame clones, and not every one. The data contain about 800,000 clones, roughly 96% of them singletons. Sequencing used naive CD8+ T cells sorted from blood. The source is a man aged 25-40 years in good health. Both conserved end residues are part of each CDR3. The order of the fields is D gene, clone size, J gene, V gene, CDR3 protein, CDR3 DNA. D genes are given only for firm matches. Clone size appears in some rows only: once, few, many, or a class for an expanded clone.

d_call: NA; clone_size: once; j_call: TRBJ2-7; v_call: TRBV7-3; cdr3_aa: CASSVTGQHEQYF; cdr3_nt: TGTGCCAGCAGCGTCACAGGGCAACATGAGCAGTACTTC
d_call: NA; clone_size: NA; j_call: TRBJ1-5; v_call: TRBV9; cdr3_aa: CASSADGLGDQPQHF; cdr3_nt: TGTGCCAGCAGCGCCGACGGACTAGGGGATCAGCCCCAGCATTTT
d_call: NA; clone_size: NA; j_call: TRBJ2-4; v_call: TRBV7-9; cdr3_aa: CASSRTSEGIQYF; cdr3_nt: TGTGCCAGCAGCCGGACATCTGAGGGAATTCAGTACTTC
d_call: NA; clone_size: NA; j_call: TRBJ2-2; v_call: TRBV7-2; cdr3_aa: CASSASSRWKFNTGELFF; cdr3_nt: TGTGCCAGCAGCGCGAGCTCCCGGTGGAAATTTAACACCGGGGAGCTGTTTTTT
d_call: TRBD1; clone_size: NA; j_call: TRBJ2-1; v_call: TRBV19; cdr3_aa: CASSPTGEAYNEQFF; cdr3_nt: TGTGCCAGTAGTCCCACAGGGGAAGCCTACAATGAGCAGTTCTTC
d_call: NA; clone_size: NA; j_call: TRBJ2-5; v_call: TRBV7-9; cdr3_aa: CASVSEDLQETQYF; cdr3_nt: TGTGCCAGCGTTAGTGAGGACCTCCAAGAGACCCAGTACTTC
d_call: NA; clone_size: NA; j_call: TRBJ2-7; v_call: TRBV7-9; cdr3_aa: CASSPPYGTEAYEQYF; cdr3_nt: TGTGCCAGCAGCCCCCCCTACGGGACGGAAGCCTACGAGCAGTACTTC
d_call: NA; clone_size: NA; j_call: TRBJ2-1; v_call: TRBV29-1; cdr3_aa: CSVGQRDEQFF; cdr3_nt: TGCAGCGTTGGACAGCGGGATGAGCAGTTCTTC
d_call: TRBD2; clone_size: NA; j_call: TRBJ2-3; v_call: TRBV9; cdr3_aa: CASSVGGTSGPRDTQYF; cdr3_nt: TGTGCCAGCAGCGTTGGGGGGACTAGCGGTCCCAGGGATACGCAGTATTTT
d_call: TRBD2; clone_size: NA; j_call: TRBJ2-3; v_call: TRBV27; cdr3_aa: CASSLWAGGPDTQYF; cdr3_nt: TGTGCCAGCAGTTTATGGGCGGGAGGGCCAGATACGCAGTATTTT
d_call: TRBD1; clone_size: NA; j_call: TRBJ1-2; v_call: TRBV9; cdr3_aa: CASSYGGQGHGYTF; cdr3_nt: TGTGCCAGCAGCTATGGGGGACAGGGGCATGGCTACACCTTC
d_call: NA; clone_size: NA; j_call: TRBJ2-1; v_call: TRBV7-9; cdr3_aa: CASKAEGILNNEQFF; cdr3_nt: TGTGCCAGCAAGGCCGAGGGAATCCTAAACAATGAGCAGTTCTTC
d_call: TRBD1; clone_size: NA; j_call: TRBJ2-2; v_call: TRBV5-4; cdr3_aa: CASSWAKGQSNTGELFF; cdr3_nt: TGTGCCAGCAGCTGGGCAAAGGGACAGTCAAACACCGGGGAGCTGTTTTTT
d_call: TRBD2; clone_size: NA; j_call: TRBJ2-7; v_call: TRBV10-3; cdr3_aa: CATIAGAEYEQYF; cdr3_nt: TGTGCCACCATAGCGGGAGCGGAGTACGAGCAGTACTTC
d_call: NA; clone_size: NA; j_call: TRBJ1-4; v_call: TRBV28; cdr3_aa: CASSPMMVATNEKLFF; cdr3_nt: TGTGCCAGCAGCCCGATGATGGTTGCAACTAATGAAAAACTGTTTTTT
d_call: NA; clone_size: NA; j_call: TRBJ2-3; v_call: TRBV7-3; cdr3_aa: CASSLPAERDTQYF; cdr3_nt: TGTGCCAGCAGCCTACCGGCGGAGCGGGATACGCAGTATTTT
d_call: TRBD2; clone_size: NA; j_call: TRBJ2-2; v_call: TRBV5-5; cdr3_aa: CASSLVWLAGDTGELFF; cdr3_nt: TGTGCCAGCAGCTTGGTTTGGCTAGCGGGGGACACCGGGGAGCTGTTTTTT
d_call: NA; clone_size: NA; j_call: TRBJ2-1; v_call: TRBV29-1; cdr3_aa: CSVVGGIAHNEQFF; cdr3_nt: TGCAGCGTTGTCGGTGGGATAGCTCATAATGAGCAGTTCTTC
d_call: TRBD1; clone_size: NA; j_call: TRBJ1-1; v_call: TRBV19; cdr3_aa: CASWTGSLNTEAFF; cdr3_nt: TGTGCCAGTTGGACAGGGTCGTTGAACACTGAAGCTTTCTTT
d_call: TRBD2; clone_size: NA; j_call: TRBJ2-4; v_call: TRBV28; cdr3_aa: CASTTRLRLAVAKNIQYF; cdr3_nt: TGTGCCAGCACCACCCGCTTGAGACTAGCAGTAGCCAAAAACATTCAGTACTTC
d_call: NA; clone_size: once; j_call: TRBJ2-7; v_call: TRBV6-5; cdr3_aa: CASSYSTGYEQYF; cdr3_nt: TGTGCCAGCAGTTACTCAACAGGCTACGAGCAGTACTTC
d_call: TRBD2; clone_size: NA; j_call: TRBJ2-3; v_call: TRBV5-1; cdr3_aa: CASSPGLGENTDTQYF; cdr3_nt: TGCGCCAGCAGCCCCGGACTAGGGGAGAACACAGATACGCAGTATTTT
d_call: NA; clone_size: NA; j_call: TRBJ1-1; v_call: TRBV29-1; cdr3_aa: CSAIRGETAEAFF; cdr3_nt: TGCAGCGCTATAAGGGGGGAGACCGCTGAAGCTTTCTTT
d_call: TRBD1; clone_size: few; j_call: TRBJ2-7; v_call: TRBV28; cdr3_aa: CASSGDRLVPYEQYF; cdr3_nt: TGTGCCAGCAGTGGGGACAGGCTGGTACCCTACGAGCAGTACTTC
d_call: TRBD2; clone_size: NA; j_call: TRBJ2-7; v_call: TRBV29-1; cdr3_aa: CSVRTSGDYEQYF; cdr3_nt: TGCAGCGTTCGGACTAGCGGAGACTACGAGCAGTACTTC
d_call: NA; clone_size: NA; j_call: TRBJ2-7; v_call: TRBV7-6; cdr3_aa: CASSSLSGSYEQYF; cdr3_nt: TGTGCCAGCAGCAGCCTAAGCGGATCCTACGAGCAGTACTTC
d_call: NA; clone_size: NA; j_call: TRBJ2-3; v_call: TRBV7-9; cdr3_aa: CASSHRQQHADTQYF; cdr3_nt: TGTGCCAGCAGCCACAGACAGCAGCACGCAGATACGCAGTATTTT
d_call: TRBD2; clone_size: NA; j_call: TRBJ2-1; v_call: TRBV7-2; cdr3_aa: CASSLVVSGTSTTNNEQFF; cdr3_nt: TGTGCCAGCAGCTTAGTAGTATCGGGGACTAGCACTACTAACAATGAGCAGTTCTTC
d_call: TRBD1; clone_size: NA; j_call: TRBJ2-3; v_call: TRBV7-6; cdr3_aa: CASSVYGQGVSSTDTQYF; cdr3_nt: TGTGCCAGCAGCGTTTACGGACAGGGTGTTAGTAGCACAGATACGCAGTATTTT
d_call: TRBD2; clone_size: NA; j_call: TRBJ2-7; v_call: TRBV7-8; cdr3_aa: CASSLAESSGGSYEQYF; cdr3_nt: TGTGCCAGCAGCTTAGCAGAGAGTAGCGGGGGGTCCTACGAGCAGTACTTC
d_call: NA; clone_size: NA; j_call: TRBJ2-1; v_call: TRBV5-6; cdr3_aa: CASSLSDYNEQFF; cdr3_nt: TGTGCCAGCAGCTTATCGGACTACAATGAGCAGTTCTTC
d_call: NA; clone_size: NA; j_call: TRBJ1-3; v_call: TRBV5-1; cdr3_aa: CASTLGGFSGNTIYF; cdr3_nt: TGCGCCAGCACCCTGGGAGGCTTCTCTGGAAACACCATATATTTT
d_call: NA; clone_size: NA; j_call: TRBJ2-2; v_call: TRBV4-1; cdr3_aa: CASSPNSGELFF; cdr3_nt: TGCGCCAGCAGCCCTAATTCTGGGGAGCTGTTTTTT
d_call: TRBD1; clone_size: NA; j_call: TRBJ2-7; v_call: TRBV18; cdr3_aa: CASSPSGQHPSYEQYF; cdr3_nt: TGTGCCAGCTCACCGTCGGGACAGCACCCCTCCTACGAGCAGTACTTC
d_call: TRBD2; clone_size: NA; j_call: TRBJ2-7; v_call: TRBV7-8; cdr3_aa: CASSERLAAPYEQYF; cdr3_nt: TGTGCCAGCAGCGAGAGACTAGCGGCACCCTACGAGCAGTACTTC
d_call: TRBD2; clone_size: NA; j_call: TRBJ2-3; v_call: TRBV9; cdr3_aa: CASSLRESVTDTQYF; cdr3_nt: TGTGCCAGCAGCTTGCGGGAGTCGGTCACAGATACGCAGTATTTT
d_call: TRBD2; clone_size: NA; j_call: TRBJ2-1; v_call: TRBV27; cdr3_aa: CASMEGLAGKNEQFF; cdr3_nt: TGTGCCAGCATGGAGGGACTAGCGGGAAAAAATGAGCAGTTCTTC
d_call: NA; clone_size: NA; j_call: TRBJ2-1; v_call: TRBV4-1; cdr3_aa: CASSHRLWQGSLNEQFF; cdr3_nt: TGCGCCAGCAGCCACCGTTTATGGCAGGGGAGTTTGAATGAGCAGTTCTTC
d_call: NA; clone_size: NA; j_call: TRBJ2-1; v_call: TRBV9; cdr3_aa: CASSDAGYNEQFF; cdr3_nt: TGTGCCAGCAGCGACGCGGGATACAATGAGCAGTTCTTC
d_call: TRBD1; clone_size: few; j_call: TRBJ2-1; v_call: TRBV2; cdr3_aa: CASSPRDSSYNEQFF; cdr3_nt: TGTGCCAGCAGCCCACGGGACAGCTCCTACAATGAGCAGTTCTTC
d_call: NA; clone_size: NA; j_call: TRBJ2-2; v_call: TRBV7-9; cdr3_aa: CASSFSGGELFF; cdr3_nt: TGTGCCAGCAGCTTTTCAGGCGGGGAGCTGTTTTTT
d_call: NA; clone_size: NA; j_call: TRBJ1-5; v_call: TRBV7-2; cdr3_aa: CASSSEEYSNQPQHF; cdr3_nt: TGTGCCAGCAGCTCAGAGGAGTATAGCAATCAGCCCCAGCATTTT
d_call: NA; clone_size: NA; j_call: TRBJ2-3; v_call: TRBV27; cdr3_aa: CASSLMLGPTDTQYF; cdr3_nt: TGTGCCAGCAGTTTAATGTTGGGCCCCACAGATACGCAGTATTTT
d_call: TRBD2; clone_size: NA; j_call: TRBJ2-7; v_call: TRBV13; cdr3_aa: CASSSMTSNEQYF; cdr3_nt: TGTGCCAGCAGCTCGATGACTAGCAACGAGCAGTACTTC
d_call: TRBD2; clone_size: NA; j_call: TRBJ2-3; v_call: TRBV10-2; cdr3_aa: CASTSGEGRGDTQYF; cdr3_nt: TGCGCCAGCACCTCGGGGGAGGGCCGGGGAGATACGCAGTATTTT
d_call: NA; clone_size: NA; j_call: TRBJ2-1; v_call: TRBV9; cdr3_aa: CASSVVAGDNEQFF; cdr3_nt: TGTGCCAGCAGCGTAGTGGCCGGTGACAATGAGCAGTTCTTC
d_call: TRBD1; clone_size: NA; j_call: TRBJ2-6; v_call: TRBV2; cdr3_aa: CARDSRGPGANVLTF; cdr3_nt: TGTGCCAGGGACTCTAGGGGGCCTGGGGCCAACGTCCTGACTTTC
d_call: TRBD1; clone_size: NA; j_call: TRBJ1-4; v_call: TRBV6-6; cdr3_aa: CASRPGQGGEKLFF; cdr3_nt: TGTGCCAGCAGACCGGGACAGGGAGGGGAAAAACTGTTTTTT
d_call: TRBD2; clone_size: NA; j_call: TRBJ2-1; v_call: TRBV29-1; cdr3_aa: CSVEGSGLYNEQFF; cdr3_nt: TGCAGCGTTGAAGGTAGCGGGCTGTACAATGAGCAGTTCTTC
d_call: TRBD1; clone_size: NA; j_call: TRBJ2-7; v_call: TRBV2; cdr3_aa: CASRTATGTGVYEQYF; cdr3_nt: TGTGCCAGCAGAACAGCTACCGGGACAGGGGTGTACGAGCAGTACTTC
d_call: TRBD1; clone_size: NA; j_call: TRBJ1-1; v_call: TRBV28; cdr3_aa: CASSLEGTGGGFLTEAFF; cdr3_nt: TGTGCCAGCAGTTTAGAGGGGACAGGGGGCGGATTTCTCACTGAAGCTTTCTTT
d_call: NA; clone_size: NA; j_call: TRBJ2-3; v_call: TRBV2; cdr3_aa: CASSEEGRRTDTQYF; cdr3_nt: TGTGCCAGCAGCGAAGAAGGCCGGCGCACAGATACGCAGTATTTT
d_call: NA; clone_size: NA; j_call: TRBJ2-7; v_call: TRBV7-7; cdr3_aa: CASSLGDSSSYEQYF; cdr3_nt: TGTGCTAGCAGCTTAGGAGACAGTAGCTCCTACGAGCAGTACTTC
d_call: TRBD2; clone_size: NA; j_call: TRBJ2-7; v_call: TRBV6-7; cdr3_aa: CASRLASCPSYEQYF; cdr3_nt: TGTGCCAGCAGACTAGCGAGTTGCCCCTCCTACGAGCAGTACTTC
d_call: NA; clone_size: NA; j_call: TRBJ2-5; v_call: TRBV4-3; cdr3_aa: CASSQDLWETQYF; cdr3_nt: TGCGCCAGCAGCCAAGATTTGTGGGAGACCCAGTACTTC